The next 18 T cell receptor beta chains were all read from a single sample in a study of blood T cell repertoires in COVID-19. Clones were sequenced by immunoSEQ multiplex PCR, and TCRdb holds only the in-frame ones, with some missing. Here the sample spans approximately 530,000 clones, less than 90% being singletons. The specimen sequenced was peripheral blood. These receptors were collected from a woman in her forties or fifties with COVID-19, enrolled during active disease.

The genes are TRBV7-9 and TRBJ1-1; D perhaps matches TRBD1 (5 bases). This CDR3 spans 13 amino acids. Looked up from germline, CDR1 is SEHNR and CDR2 is FQNEAQ (reference sequence). The ends were cut back, 7 bases at V and 5 bases at J, with 14 bases in the middle. Here the CDR3 reads CASNSGRGTEAFF. As DNA, the CDR3 is TGTGCCAGCAACTCAGGGAGGGGAACTGAAGCTTTCTTT.

The chain links TRBV5-4 to TRBJ2-3; TRBD2 matches 14 bases. The CDR3 loop spans 17 amino acids. In germline, CDR1 is SGHNT, CDR2 YYREEE (reference sequence). V shed 4 bases, J shed 7 bases, and the junction held 11 bases outside the gene matches. The CDR3 nucleotides read TGTGCCAGCAGCGTGCCGACTAGCGGGGGGGCCGTCAATACGCAGTATTTT. Translated: CASSVPTSGGAVNTQYF.

V is TRBV6-5 and J is TRBJ1-2, with 9 bases fitting TRBD1. The germline V gene has CDR1 MNHEY and CDR2 SVGAGI. With 6 bases clipped from V and 1 base from J, the junction kept 3 bases outside the gene matches. This CDR3 has 14 residues. This chain's CDR3 is CASRGTGHNYGYTF. The CDR3, as DNA: TGTGCCAGCAGGGGGACAGGGCATAACTATGGCTACACCTTC.

This clone was seen a handful of times. In the same sample, other DNA sequences code for this CDR3. V usage is TRBV9 and J usage is TRBJ2-7; TRBD2 matches at 15 bases. The CDR3 covers 16 residues. V was pared by 3 bases and J by 3 bases, with 4 bases of the junction left unmatched. Germline V lookup: CDR1 SGDLS, CDR2 YYNGEE. The CDR3 DNA follows: TGTGCCAGCAGCGCAGGACTAGCGGGGGGGCTCTACGAGCAGTACTTC. Residues: CASSAGLAGGLYEQYF.

This clone was observed a single time. The chain is built from TRBV2 and TRBJ2-5; the D gene is possibly TRBD2 (5 bases). V lost 8 bases, J lost 3 bases, and 19 bases lay in between. Per the germline V gene, CDR1 is SNHLY and CDR2 is FYNNEI. This CDR3 contains 15 residues. The CDR3 DNA sequence: TGTGCCAGCTGGGTAGGCTCCGTCGGGGAAGAGACCCAGTACTTC. Amino acid sequence: CASWVGSVGEETQYF.

This sequence joins TRBV5-1 and TRBJ1-1; possibly TRBD1 for D (5 bases). The germline CDR1 and CDR2 sequences are SGHRS and YFSETQ. The CDR3 extends over 15 amino acids. Trimming pared 4 bases from V and 0 bases from J, leaving 13 bases between. CDR3 amino acids: CASSPQGSVNTEAFF. The CDR3 bases are TGCGCCAGCAGCCCTCAGGGAAGCGTGAACACTGAAGCTTTCTTT.

This rearrangement joins TRBV30 to TRBJ2-2; 10 bases line up with TRBD1. The CDR3 sequence is 14 residues long. Germline V gene lookup returns CDR1 GTSNPN and CDR2 SVGIG (reference sequence). J gave up 7 bases and V 2 bases, and 4 bases lay outside the gene matches. The CDR3 DNA is TGTGCCTGGAGTCGACAGGGGGCGGGCGGGGAGCTGTTTTTT. This encodes CAWSRQGAGGELFF.

V and J are TRBV5-1 and TRBJ2-4; TRBD2 matches 11 bases. This CDR3 spans 15 amino acids. The ends lost 4 bases at V and 9 bases at J; junction bases unmatched: 9. The germline V gene encodes CDR1 SGHRS and CDR2 YFSETQ. CDR3 sequence (DNA): TGCGCCAGCAGCCTGGCGGGACTAGCGGAAGGCATTCAGTACTTC. This sequence encodes CASSLAGLAEGIQYF.

The CDR3 spells CASNRGIQETQYF. For the CDR3, the DNA is TGTGCCAGCAATCGGGGAATCCAAGAGACCCAGTACTTC. The chain recombines TRBV2 with TRBJ2-5, with D perhaps TRBD2 (5 bases). The germline V and J ends were trimmed by 7 bases and 1 base, with 10 bases remaining between them. CDR1 SNHLY and CDR2 FYNNEI come from the germline V gene. The CDR3 runs to 13 residues.

This clone was seen only once. The V and J genes are TRBV19 and TRBJ2-7, with TRBD2 identical over 10 bases. Germline V gives CDR1 LNHDA, CDR2 SQIVND (reference sequence). CDR3 length: 15 amino acids. With 4 bases clipped from V and 6 bases from J, the junction kept 9 bases outside the gene matches. CDR3 nucleotides: TGTGCCAGTAGTACTCCGGGACTAGCGACCGGCGAGCAGTACTTC. Translated, it gives CASSTPGLATGEQYF.

The genes are TRBV2 and TRBJ2-1; 10 bases match TRBD2. The trim removed 0 bases at V and 0 bases at J, leaving 5 bases unmatched. The length of the CDR3 is 18 residues. CDR1 and CDR2 from the germline V gene are SNHLY and FYNNEI. The CDR3 DNA reads as TGTGCCAGCAGTGAAGCGCGAGCGGGGGGGAGCTCCTACAATGAGCAGTTCTTC. The encoded protein is CASSEARAGGSSYNEQFF.

The chain recombines TRBV6-2 or TRBV6-3 with TRBJ2-6; TRBD1 matches 11 bases. The CDR3 runs to 19 residues. The V segment lost 3 bases and the J segment 4 bases; nucleotides outside the gene matches: 11. Germline loops: CDR1 MNHEY, CDR2 SVGEGT. As DNA, the CDR3 is TGTGCCAGCAGTTATTTTATCGGACAGGGGGCGGGCGGGGCCAACGTCCTGACTTTC. The encoded protein is CASSYFIGQGAGGANVLTF.

The CDR3 nucleotides are TGTGCCAGCAGTTTGGGTGACTGGACTGAAGCTTTCTTT. Protein: CASSLGDWTEAFF. J is TRBJ1-1 and V is TRBV12-3 or TRBV12-4; D gene uncertain. The germline V and J ends were trimmed by 3 bases and 5 bases, with 10 bases remaining between them. The CDR3 is made up of 13 amino acids.

The chain employs TRBV14 and TRBJ2-7, with D tentatively TRBD2 (6 bases). The CDR3 spans 14 residues. Germline V gives CDR1 SGHDN, CDR2 FVKESK. V gave up 3 bases and J gave up 4 bases, with 13 bases separating them. The CDR3 spells CASSQSSGGYEQYF. In DNA, the CDR3 is TGTGCCAGCAGCCAGTCTTCTGGGGGGTACGAGCAGTACTTC.

The rearrangement uses TRBV9 and TRBJ2-1; 7 positions agree with TRBD1. Germline values: CDR1 SGDLS, CDR2 YYNGEE. This CDR3 has 17 amino acids. V lost 2 bases to trimming and J lost 8 bases; unmatched junction nucleotides: 16. The CDR3 protein is CASSVRFEQGYGDEQFF. For the CDR3, the DNA is TGTGCCAGCAGCGTCCGCTTCGAACAGGGGTATGGCGATGAGCAGTTCTTC.

CDR3 DNA sequence: TGTGCCAGCTCACCACCGGCCACCACCTACGAGCAGTACTTC. This sequence encodes CASSPPATTYEQYF. The rearrangement joins TRBV18 to TRBJ2-7; D unclear. The CDR3 contains 14 residues. Trimming cost V 0 bases and J 2 bases, with 8 bases left between them. Per the germline V gene, CDR1 is KGHSH and CDR2 is LQKENI. The whole variable domain, remainder taken from reference TRBV18 and TRBJ2-7, is NAGVMQNPRHLVRRRGQEARLRCSPMKGHSHVYWYRQLPEEGLKFMVYLQKENIIDESGMPKERFSAEFPKEGPSILRIQQVVRGDSAAYFCASSPPATTYEQYFGPGTRLTVT.

The chain employs TRBV7-8 and TRBJ2-7; D may be TRBD1 (6 bases). The CDR3 contains 17 residues. V lost 2 bases to trimming and J lost 1 base, with 18 bases between them. Germline V gene data show CDR1 as SGHVS and CDR2 as FQNEAQ. CDR3 residues: CASSLSVSQGPSYEQYF. The CDR3 DNA sequence: TGTGCCAGCAGCTTAAGCGTAAGCCAGGGGCCTTCCTACGAGCAGTACTTC.

The rearrangement uses TRBV7-2 and TRBJ1-2, with 10 bases matching TRBD1. The CDR3 has 14 residues. Looked up from germline, CDR1 is SGHTA and CDR2 is FQGNSA. Trimming removed 4 bases from V and 4 bases from J; junction bases left unmatched: 3. This chain's CDR3 is CASSSTGGFYGYTF. DNA for the CDR3: TGTGCCAGCAGCTCGACAGGGGGCTTCTATGGCTACACCTTC.